Each of the 14 T cell receptor beta chains below was sequenced from the same sample in a study of shared clonotypes between healthy human individuals. Only in-frame clones appear in the TCRdb table, and some are missing; sequencing was by immunoSEQ multiplex PCR. Of about 490,000 clones detected, approximately 79% appear once; the ten largest clones hold 9.5% to 15%. The sample comprised PBMCs. The origin of the receptors is a woman aged 40-49 years in good health. Some clones in this sample may be carry-over from other donors' samples.

The V gene is TRBV28, the J gene TRBJ1-3, with D unresolved. This CDR3 is built from 15 residues. Germline values: CDR1 MDHEN, CDR2 SYDVKM. V was cut by 2 bases and J by 4 bases, with 12 bases left in between. The CDR3 here is CASSLPPRAGNTIYF. The CDR3 DNA reads as TGTGCCAGCAGTTTACCCCCACGTGCGGGAAACACCATATATTTT.

This clone was recorded many times. The chain combines TRBV5-1 with TRBJ2-4; no clear D gene. The CDR3 contains 12 residues. V dropped 3 bases and J dropped 5 bases, with 6 bases sitting between them. CDR1 and CDR2 (germline): SGHRS, YFSETQ. The CDR3 DNA is TGCGCCAGCAGCTGGCGACAAAACATTCAGTACTTC. As protein: CASSWRQNIQYF.

The rearrangement links TRBV7-8 to TRBJ2-1; D may match TRBD1 or TRBD2 (6 bases each). V lost 8 bases to trimming and J lost 4 bases, with 21 bases between them. The CDR3 loop spans 16 amino acids. Germline V gives CDR1 SGHVS, CDR2 FQNEAQ. The DNA for the CDR3 is TGTGCCAGCCTTGGGGGGCGCCTAGCTAATTACAATGAGCAGTTCTTC. Translation: CASLGGRLANYNEQFF.

Comment on this clone: It may be a read error: a sequence one base away is much more abundant. The V gene is TRBV4-3, the J gene TRBJ2-7; unclear D gene. Germline values: CDR1 LGHNA, CDR2 YSLEER. The CDR3 covers 15 residues. V dropped 0 bases and J dropped 3 bases, with 12 bases sitting between them. The CDR3: CASSQDSSGYYEQYF. The CDR3 bases are TGCGCCAGCAGCCAAGATTCGTCCGGGTACTACGAGCAGTACTTC.

This clone was counted only a few times. The chain couples TRBV20-1 to TRBJ1-3; D uncertain. This CDR3 is built from 11 residues. CDR1 and CDR2 (germline): DFQATT, SNEGSKA (reference sequence). Trimming removed 5 bases at V and 1 base at J, with 3 bases between. The CDR3 loop is CSAPSGNTIYF. The CDR3 DNA is TGCAGTGCTCCATCTGGAAACACCATATATTTT.

This chain uses TRBV28 with TRBJ1-1; TRBD1 matches at 8 bases. The V gene's germline CDR1 is MDHEN and CDR2 SYDVKM. The junction had 9 bases not matched to a gene; V was cut back by 5 bases and J by 4 bases. This CDR3 spans 15 amino acids. The CDR3 region is CASSPGQGGGTEAFF. The CDR3 nucleotides read TGTGCCAGCAGTCCCGGACAGGGCGGGGGCACTGAAGCTTTCTTT.

The gene calls are TRBV15 and TRBJ2-1; D not resolved. V was cut by 5 bases and J by 5 bases, with 13 bases left in between. Germline V gives CDR1 LNHNV, CDR2 YYDKDF (reference sequence). The CDR3 runs 14 residues. The CDR3: CATSPASLDNEQFF. The DNA of the CDR3 is TGTGCCACCAGCCCAGCTAGTCTGGACAATGAGCAGTTCTTC.

V is TRBV11-2 and J is TRBJ1-5; no clear D. The CDR3 runs to 13 residues. Per the germline V gene, CDR1 is SGHAT and CDR2 is FQNNGV. V gave up 3 bases and J gave up 7 bases, with 10 bases separating them. The CDR3 coding sequence is TGTGCCAGCAGCTTCCGACCCCACCAGCCCCAGCATTTT. This gives the protein CASSFRPHQPQHF.

The chain couples TRBV7-3 to TRBJ2-2, with no clear D. The length of the CDR3 is 13 residues. Between the trimmed V and J ends, which lost 3 bases and 6 bases, there was a span of 8 bases. Germline CDR1 and CDR2: SGHTA and FQGTGA. CDR3 sequence (DNA): TGTGCCAGCAGCTTGCCCCCTGCCGGGGAGCTGTTTTTT. Its protein is CASSLPPAGELFF.

V is TRBV7-8 and J is TRBJ2-7; D gene unclear. CDR1 and CDR2 (germline): SGHVS, FQNEAQ. The CDR3 extends over 14 amino acids. Trimming removed 2 bases at V and 2 bases at J, with 10 bases between. In nucleotides, the CDR3 is TGTGCCAGCAGCTTACAAGGATTGACCTACGAGCAGTACTTC. Translation: CASSLQGLTYEQYF.

The chain employs TRBV27 and TRBJ1-3; D is unclear. V lost 2 bases to trimming and J lost 4 bases, with 6 bases between them. Germline V CDR1 and CDR2: MNHEY, SMNVEV (reference sequence). The CDR3 loop spans 13 amino acids. The CDR3 here is CASSLARGNTIYF. The CDR3 nucleotides read TGTGCCAGCAGTTTAGCAAGAGGAAACACCATATATTTT.

This clone was observed a few times. The chain uses TRBV7-6 and TRBJ1-3; D is ambiguous. In germline, CDR1 is SGHVS, CDR2 FNYEAQ. The CDR3 extends over 16 amino acids. V lost 1 base, J lost 0 bases, and 10 bases lay in between. The CDR3 DNA sequence: TGTGCCAGCAGCTTAGAGTTCGGGAGCTCTGGAAACACCATATATTTT. Translated: CASSLEFGSSGNTIYF.

V usage is TRBV5-1 and J usage is TRBJ1-1; unclear D gene. The CDR3 sequence is 15 residues long. CDR1 and CDR2 (germline): SGHRS, YFSETQ. Trimming took 0 bases from V and 0 from J, leaving 9 bases between them. For the CDR3, the DNA is TGCGCCAGCAGCTTGGCGAGCACCATGAACACTGAAGCTTTCTTT. Protein sequence: CASSLASTMNTEAFF.

V is TRBV7-9 and J is TRBJ2-1, with 10 bases matching TRBD1. V was pared by 7 bases and J by 2 bases, with 5 bases of the junction left unmatched. The length of the CDR3 is 15 residues. CDR1 is SEHNR, CDR2 FQNEAQ, per germline (reference sequence). CDR3 protein: CASTLTGGTYNEQFF. Written as DNA, the CDR3 is TGTGCCAGCACGCTGACAGGGGGCACCTACAATGAGCAGTTCTTC.